This TCR beta chain was observed in a study of T cells expressing NK-cell markers. Study information: Seven donors tested HCMV-seropositive and one tested seronegative among the eight sequenced.

This CDR3 region has 12 residues. CDR1 DFQATT and CDR2 SNEGSKA come from the germline V gene (reference sequence). Using the 5' RACE reads, TCRdb records one entry per CDR3 protein without DNA. The sample data list about 260,000 distinct CDR3 sequences. The chain links TRBV20-1 to TRBJ2-5. This receptor was obtained from a man younger than 35 in good health. The sequencing input was blood T cells: a sorted CD56 or NKG2C T cell subset, CD4+ or CD8+ T cells, or bulk PBMC T cells (not recorded which). The CDR3 loop is CSARLSQPTQYF.